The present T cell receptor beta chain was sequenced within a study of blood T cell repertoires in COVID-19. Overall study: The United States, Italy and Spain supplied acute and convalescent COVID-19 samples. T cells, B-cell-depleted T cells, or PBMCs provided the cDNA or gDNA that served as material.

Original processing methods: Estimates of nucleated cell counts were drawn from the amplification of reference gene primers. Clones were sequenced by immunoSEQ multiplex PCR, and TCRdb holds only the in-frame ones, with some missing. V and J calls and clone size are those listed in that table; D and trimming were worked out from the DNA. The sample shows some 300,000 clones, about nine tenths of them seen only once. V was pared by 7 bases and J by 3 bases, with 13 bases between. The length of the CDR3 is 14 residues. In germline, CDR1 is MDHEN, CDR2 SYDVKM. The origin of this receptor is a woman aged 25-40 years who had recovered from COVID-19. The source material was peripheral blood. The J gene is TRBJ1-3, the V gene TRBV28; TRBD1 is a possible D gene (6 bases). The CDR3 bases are TGTGCCAGCACCCAGGACAGAGGTGGAAACACCATATATTTT. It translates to CASTQDRGGNTIYF.